Following are 12 T cell receptor beta chains from one sample sequenced in a study of technical replicates of blood from a handful of donors. TCRdb keeps only in-frame clones here, not all; method: immunoSEQ multiplex PCR. This sample carries about 70,000 clones, under 99% of them seen once, and the ten largest clones take approximately 0.2%. The specimen sequenced was T cells isolated from PBMCs. The receptors were sampled from a human donor in good health.

The J gene is TRBJ1-3, the V gene TRBV5-4, with D tentatively TRBD1 (5 bases). Trimming removed 7 bases at V and 6 bases at J, with 20 bases between. Germline V gives CDR1 SGHNT, CDR2 YYREEE (reference sequence). The CDR3 has 15 residues. The CDR3 DNA is TGTGCCAGCGCCCTCGGGCCCGGGGGGGAAAACACCATATATTTT. Protein sequence: CASALGPGGENTIYF. Combining the CDR3 with reference TRBV5-4 and TRBJ1-3 gives the whole variable domain ETGVTQSPTHLIKTRGQQVTLRCSSQSGHNTVSWYQQALGQGPQFIFQYYREEENGRGNFPPRFSGLQFPNYSSELNVNALELDDSALYLCASALGPGGENTIYFGEGSWLTVV.

V gene TRBV27 combines with J gene TRBJ1-5, with 8 bases matching TRBD1. Germline assignment: CDR1 MNHEY and CDR2 SMNVEV (reference sequence). J was trimmed by 0 bases and V by 5 bases; bases with no gene match: 9. This CDR3 has 17 amino acids. The CDR3 loop reads CASSPGTGYRSNQPQHF. The CDR3, as DNA: TGTGCCAGCAGTCCCGGGACAGGATATCGTAGCAATCAGCCCCAGCATTTT.

J is TRBJ1-2 and V is TRBV28; D is ambiguous. Germline assignment: CDR1 MDHEN and CDR2 SYDVKM. The CDR3 has 12 amino acids. The ends were cut back, 8 bases at V and 7 bases at J, with 14 bases in the middle. The CDR3 sequence is CASGFWPGGYTF. In DNA, the CDR3 is TGTGCCAGCGGCTTTTGGCCTGGTGGCTACACCTTC.

The rearrangement joins TRBV4-3 to TRBJ2-1; D might be TRBD2 (5 bases). V gave up 7 bases and J gave up 10 bases, with 17 bases separating them. CDR1 and CDR2 from the germline V gene are LGHNA and YSLEER. This CDR3 is 13 amino acids long. CDR3 DNA: TGCGCCAGCACGGAGTCCCGAACGGGAGAGCAGTTCTTC. Residues: CASTESRTGEQFF.

The rearrangement uses TRBV6-5 and TRBJ2-1, with D perhaps matching TRBD2 (6 bases). The CDR3 loop spans 14 amino acids. Germline V gene lookup returns CDR1 MNHEY and CDR2 SVGAGI. V gave up 4 bases and J gave up 3 bases, with 10 bases separating them. The CDR3: CASSFGSGYNEQFF. In nucleotides, the CDR3 is TGTGCCAGCAGTTTTGGTAGCGGCTACAATGAGCAGTTCTTC.

This rearrangement joins TRBV4-1 to TRBJ1-4; D ambiguous. Germline lookup yields CDR1 MGHRA and CDR2 YSYEKL. The CDR3 runs to 18 residues. The V end lost 0 bases, the J end lost 0 bases, and 14 bases lay between the germline ends. The CDR3 spells CASSQEPQQVATNEKLFF. CDR3 bases: TGCGCCAGCAGCCAAGAGCCACAGCAAGTTGCAACTAATGAAAAACTGTTTTTT.

This chain joins TRBV9 and TRBJ2-2; 8 bases are a match to TRBD2. The CDR3 is 15 amino acids. Germline-derived CDR1 and CDR2 are SGDLS and YYNGEE. Losses at the gene ends were 6 bases for V and 4 bases for J; bases not matched to a gene: 8. CDR3: CASTYSAGATGELFF. The CDR3 DNA follows: TGTGCCAGCACCTACTCAGCGGGAGCCACCGGGGAGCTGTTTTTT.

V is TRBV27 and J is TRBJ1-4; maybe TRBD1 (6 bases). The CDR3 sequence is 17 residues long. The ends were cut back, 5 bases at V and 8 bases at J, with 24 bases in the middle. Looked up from germline, CDR1 is MNHEY and CDR2 is SMNVEV (reference sequence). CDR3 sequence reads: CASSPVGVGASNEKLFF. The DNA for the CDR3 is TGTGCCAGCAGTCCAGTCGGGGTGGGGGCGTCGAACGAAAAACTGTTTTTT.

The CDR3 region is CASSIQGREYEQYF. The CDR3 nucleotides are TGTGCCAGTAGTATCCAAGGGAGGGAGTACGAGCAGTACTTC. The chain is built from TRBV19 and TRBJ2-7; the match to TRBD2 covers 7 bases. This CDR3 is 14 amino acids long. The ends lost 3 bases at V and 4 bases at J; junction bases unmatched: 6. Germline CDR1 LNHDA, CDR2 SQIVND (reference sequence).

This clone was recorded once. The V gene is TRBV7-3, the J gene TRBJ2-5, with 7 positions matching TRBD1. Germline values: CDR1 SGHTA, CDR2 FQGTGA. There are 13 residues in the CDR3. V gave up 5 bases and J gave up 4 bases; unmatched junction bases: 4. CDR3 DNA: TGTGCCAGCAGCCAGACAGGGCGAGAGACCCAGTACTTC. Its translation: CASSQTGRETQYF.

V is TRBV30 and J is TRBJ2-1, with D perhaps matching TRBD2 (5 bases). This CDR3 is 14 amino acids long. V lost 0 bases to trimming and J lost 8 bases, with 14 bases between them. Looked up from germline, CDR1 is GTSNPN and CDR2 is SVGIG (reference sequence). CDR3 amino acids: CAWSVGLRYDEQFF. In DNA form, the CDR3 reads TGTGCCTGGAGTGTAGGACTCCGATATGATGAGCAGTTCTTC. The variable domain in full, completed from reference TRBV30 and TRBJ2-1, reads SQTIHQWPATLVQPVGSPLSLECTVEGTSNPNLYWYRQAAGRGLQLLFYSVGIGQISSEVPQNLSASRPQDRQFILSSKKLLLSDSGFYLCAWSVGLRYDEQFFGPGTRLTVL.

This chain uses TRBV6-5 with TRBJ2-2; a possible D gene is TRBD2 (5 bases). Germline loops: CDR1 MNHEY, CDR2 SVGAGI. The V end was cut by 3 bases, the J end by 7 bases, with 9 bases between. CDR3 length: 13 amino acids. CDR3 DNA sequence: TGTGCCAGCAGTTATACGAGCGGCGGGGAGCTGTTTTTT. Protein: CASSYTSGGELFF.